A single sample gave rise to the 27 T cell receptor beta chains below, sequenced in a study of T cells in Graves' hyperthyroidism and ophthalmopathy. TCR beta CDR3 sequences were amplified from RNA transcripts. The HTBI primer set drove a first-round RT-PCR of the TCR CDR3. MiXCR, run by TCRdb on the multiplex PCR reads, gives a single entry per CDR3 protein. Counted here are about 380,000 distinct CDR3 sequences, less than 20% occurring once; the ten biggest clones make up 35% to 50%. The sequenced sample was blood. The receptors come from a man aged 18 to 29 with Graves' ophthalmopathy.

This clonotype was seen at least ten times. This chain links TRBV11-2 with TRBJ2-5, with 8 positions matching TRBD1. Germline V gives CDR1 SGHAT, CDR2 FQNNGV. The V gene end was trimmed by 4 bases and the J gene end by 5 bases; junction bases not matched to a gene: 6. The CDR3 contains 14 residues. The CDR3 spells CASSSWTGLETQYF. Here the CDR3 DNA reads TGTGCCAGCAGCTCGTGGACAGGGCTGGAGACCCAGTACTTC. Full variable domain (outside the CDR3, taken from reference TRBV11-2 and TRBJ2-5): EAGVAQSPRYKIIEKRQSVAFWCNPISGHATLYWYQQILGQGPKLLIQFQNNGVVDDSQLPKDRFSAERLKGVDSTLKIQPAKLEDSAVYLCASSSWTGLETQYFGPGTRLLVL.

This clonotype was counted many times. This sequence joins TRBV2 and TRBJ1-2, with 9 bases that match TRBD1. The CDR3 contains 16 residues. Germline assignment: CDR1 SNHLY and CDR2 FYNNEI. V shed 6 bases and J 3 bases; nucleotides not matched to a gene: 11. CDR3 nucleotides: TGTGCCAGCAGCGCCCACCGGGACAGGGTTGACTATGGCTACACCTTC. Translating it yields CASSAHRDRVDYGYTF.

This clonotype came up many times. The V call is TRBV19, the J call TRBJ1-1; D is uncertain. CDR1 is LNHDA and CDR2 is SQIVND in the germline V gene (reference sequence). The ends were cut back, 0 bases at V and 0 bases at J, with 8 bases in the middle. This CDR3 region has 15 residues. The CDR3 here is CASSIDRGLNTEAFF. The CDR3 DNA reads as TGTGCCAGTAGTATAGATCGGGGTTTGAACACTGAAGCTTTCTTT.

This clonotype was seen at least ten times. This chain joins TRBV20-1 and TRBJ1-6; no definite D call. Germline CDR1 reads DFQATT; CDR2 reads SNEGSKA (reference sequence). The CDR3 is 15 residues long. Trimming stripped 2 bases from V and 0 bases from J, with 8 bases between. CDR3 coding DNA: TGCAGTGCTAGATCCGGGAGCTCCTATAATTCACCCCTCCACTTT. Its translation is CSARSGSSYNSPLHF.

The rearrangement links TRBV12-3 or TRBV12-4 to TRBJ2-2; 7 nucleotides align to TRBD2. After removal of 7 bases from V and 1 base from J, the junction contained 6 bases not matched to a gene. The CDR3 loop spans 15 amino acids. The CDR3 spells CASILGGGNTGELFF. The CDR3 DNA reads TGTGCCAGCATCTTGGGGGGGGGGAACACCGGGGAGCTGTTTTTT.

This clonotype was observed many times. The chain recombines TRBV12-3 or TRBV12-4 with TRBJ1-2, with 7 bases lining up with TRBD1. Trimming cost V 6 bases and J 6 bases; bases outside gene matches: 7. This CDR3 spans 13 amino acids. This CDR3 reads CASSQNTGDGYTF. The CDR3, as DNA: TGTGCCAGCAGCCAAAACACAGGGGATGGCTACACCTTC.

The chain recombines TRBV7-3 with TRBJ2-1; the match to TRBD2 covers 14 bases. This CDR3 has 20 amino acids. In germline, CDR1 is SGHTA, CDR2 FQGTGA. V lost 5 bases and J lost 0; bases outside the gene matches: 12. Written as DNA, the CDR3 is TGTGCCAGCAGCGAAACCGGGACTAGCGGGGGCCAAAGCTCCTACAATGAGCAGTTCTTC. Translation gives CASSETGTSGGQSSYNEQFF.

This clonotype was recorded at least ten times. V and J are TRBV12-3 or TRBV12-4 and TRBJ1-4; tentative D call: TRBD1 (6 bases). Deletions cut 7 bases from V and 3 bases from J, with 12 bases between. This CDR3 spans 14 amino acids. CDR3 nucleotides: TGTGCCAGCAAAGTGGACAGCGCTAATGAAAAACTGTTTTTT. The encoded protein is CASKVDSANEKLFF.

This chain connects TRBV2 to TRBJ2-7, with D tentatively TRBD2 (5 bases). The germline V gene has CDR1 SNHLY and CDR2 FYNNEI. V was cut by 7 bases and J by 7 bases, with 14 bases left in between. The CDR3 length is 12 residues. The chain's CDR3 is CASILDRGEQYF. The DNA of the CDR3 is TGTGCCAGCATCCTGGACCGGGGAGAGCAGTACTTC.

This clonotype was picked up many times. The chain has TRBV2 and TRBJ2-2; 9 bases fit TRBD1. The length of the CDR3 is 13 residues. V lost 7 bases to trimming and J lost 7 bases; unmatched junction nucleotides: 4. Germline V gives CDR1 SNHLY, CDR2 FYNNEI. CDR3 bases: TGTGCCAGCACGGGACAGGGTGTCGGGGAGCTGTTTTTT. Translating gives CASTGQGVGELFF.

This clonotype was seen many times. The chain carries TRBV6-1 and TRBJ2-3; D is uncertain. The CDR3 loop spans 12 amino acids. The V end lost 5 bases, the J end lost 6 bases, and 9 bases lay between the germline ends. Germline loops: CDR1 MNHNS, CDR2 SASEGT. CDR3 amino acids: CASSQDSDTQYF. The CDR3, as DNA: TGTGCCAGCAGTCAAGACTCCGATACGCAGTATTTT.

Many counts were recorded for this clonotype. CDR3 protein: CASSLLSGPLGPGANVLTF. The CDR3 nucleotides are TGTGCCAGCAGCTTATTGTCAGGACCCTTGGGGCCTGGGGCCAACGTCCTGACTTTC. The chain uses TRBV11-1 and TRBJ2-6; weak D call: TRBD1 (5 bases). Between the trimmed V and J ends, which lost 2 bases and 2 bases, there was a span of 19 bases. The length of the CDR3 is 19 residues. Looked up from germline, CDR1 is SGHAT and CDR2 is FQDESV (reference sequence).

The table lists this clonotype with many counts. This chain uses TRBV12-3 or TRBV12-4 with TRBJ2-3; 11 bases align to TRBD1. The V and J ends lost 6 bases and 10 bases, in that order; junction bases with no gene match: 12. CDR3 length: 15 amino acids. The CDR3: CASRRTGGAGLPQYF. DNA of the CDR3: TGTGCCAGCAGGAGGACAGGGGGCGCCGGGCTCCCGCAGTATTTT.

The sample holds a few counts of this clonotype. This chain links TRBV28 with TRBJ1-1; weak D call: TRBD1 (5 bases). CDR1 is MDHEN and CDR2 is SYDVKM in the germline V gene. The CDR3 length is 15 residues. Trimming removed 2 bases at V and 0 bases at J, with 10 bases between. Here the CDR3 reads CASSLTGLMNTEAFF. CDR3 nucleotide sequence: TGTGCCAGCAGTTTAACAGGACTCATGAACACTGAAGCTTTCTTT.

In nucleotides, the CDR3 is TGTGCCAGCAGCTTGGGATGGTCCGACGAGCAGTACTTC. It encodes CASSLGWSDEQYF. The chain combines TRBV5-6 with TRBJ2-7; D gene unclear. There are 13 residues in the CDR3. V lost 0 bases to trimming and J lost 5 bases, with 9 bases between them. CDR1 is SGHDT and CDR2 is YYEEEE in the germline V gene.

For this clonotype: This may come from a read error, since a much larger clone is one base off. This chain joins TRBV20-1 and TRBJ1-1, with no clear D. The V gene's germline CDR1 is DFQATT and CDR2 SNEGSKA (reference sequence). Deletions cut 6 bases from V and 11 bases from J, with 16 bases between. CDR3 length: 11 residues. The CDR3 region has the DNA TGCAGTGCCTCGCAGGACCCGAGCGCTTTCTTT. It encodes CSASQDPSAFF.

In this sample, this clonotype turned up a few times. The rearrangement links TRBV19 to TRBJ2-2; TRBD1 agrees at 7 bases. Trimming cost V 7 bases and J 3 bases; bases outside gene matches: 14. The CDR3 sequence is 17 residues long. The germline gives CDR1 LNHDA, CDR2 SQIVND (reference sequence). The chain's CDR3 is CASTSLAGTAYTGELFF. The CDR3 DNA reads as TGTGCCAGTACATCCCTGGCCGGGACAGCTTACACCGGGGAGCTGTTTTTT.

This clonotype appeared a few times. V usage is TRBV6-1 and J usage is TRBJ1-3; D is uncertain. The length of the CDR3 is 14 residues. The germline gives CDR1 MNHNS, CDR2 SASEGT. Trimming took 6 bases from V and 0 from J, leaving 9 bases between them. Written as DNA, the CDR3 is TGTGCCAGCAGCGACGGTTTCTCTGGAAACACCATATATTTT. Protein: CASSDGFSGNTIYF.

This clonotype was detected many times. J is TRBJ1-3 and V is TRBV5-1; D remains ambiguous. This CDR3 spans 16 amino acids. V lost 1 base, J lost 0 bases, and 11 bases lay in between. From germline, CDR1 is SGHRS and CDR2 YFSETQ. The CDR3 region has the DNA TGCGCCAGCAGCTTGTTTTCGGTTAGCTCTGGAAACACCATATATTTT. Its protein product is CASSLFSVSSGNTIYF.

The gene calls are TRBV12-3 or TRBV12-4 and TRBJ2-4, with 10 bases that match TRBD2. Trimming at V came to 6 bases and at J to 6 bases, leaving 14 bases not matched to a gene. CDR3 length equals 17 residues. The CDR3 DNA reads TGTGCCAGCAGCCGTGGAGCGGGGGGGCCGGGGGGAAACATTCAGTACTTC. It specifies CASSRGAGGPGGNIQYF.

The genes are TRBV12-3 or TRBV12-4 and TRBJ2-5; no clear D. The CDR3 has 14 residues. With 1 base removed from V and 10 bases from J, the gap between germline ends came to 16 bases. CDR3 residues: CASSLVEALVDQYF. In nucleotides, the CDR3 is TGTGCCAGCAGTTTAGTAGAGGCCCTGGTGGACCAGTACTTC.

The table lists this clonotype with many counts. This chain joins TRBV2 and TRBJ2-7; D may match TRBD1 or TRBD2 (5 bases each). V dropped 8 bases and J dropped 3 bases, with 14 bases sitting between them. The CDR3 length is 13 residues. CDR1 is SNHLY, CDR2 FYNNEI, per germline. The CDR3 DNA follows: TGTGCCAGCCAGGGACCGCCGGGCTACGAGCAGTACTTC. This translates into CASQGPPGYEQYF.

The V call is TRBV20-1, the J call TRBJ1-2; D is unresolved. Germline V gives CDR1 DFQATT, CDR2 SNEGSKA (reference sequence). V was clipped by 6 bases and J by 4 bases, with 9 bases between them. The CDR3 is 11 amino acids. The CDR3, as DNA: TGCAGTGCGCCCCTAACCTATGGCTACACCTTC. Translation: CSAPLTYGYTF.

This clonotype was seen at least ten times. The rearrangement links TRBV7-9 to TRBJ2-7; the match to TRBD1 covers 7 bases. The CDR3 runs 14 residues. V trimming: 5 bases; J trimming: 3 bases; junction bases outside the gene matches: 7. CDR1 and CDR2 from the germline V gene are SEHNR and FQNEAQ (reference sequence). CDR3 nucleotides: TGTGCCAGCAGCCAAAGGGACAGAATCTACGAGCAGTACTTC. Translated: CASSQRDRIYEQYF.

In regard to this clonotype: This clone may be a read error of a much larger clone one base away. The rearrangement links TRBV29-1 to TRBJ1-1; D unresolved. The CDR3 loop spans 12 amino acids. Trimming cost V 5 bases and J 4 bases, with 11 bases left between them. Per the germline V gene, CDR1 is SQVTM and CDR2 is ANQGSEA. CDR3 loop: CSVRLLSTEAFF. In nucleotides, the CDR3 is TGCAGCGTTCGGCTGCTGAGCACTGAAGCTTTCTTT.

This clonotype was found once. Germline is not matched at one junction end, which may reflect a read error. The CDR3, as DNA: TGTGCTAGCACCCCGGCAGGGCTGGAGAAGGCCCAGTACTTC. This translates into CASTPAGLEKAQYF. V gene TRBV7-7 combines with J gene TRBJ2-5; a possible D gene is TRBD1 (5 bases). CDR3 length: 14 residues. Germline CDR1 is SSHAT and CDR2 is FNYEAQ (reference sequence).

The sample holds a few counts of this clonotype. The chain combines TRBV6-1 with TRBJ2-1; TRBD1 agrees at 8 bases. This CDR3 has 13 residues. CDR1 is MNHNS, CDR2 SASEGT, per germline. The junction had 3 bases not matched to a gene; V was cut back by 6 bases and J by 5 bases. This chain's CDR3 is CASRETGDNEQFF. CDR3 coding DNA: TGTGCCAGCAGAGAGACAGGGGACAATGAGCAGTTCTTC.